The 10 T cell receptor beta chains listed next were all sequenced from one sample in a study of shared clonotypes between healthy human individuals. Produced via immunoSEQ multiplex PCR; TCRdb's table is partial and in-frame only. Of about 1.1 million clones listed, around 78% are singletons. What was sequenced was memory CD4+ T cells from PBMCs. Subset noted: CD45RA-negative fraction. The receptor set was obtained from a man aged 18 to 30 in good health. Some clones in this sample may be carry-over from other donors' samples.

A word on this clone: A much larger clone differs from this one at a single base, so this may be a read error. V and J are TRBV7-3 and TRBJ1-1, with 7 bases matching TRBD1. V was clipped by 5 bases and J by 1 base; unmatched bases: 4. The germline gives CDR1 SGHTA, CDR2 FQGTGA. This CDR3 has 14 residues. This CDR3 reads CASSPDRENTEAFF. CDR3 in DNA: TGTGCCAGCAGCCCCGACAGGGAGAACACTGAAGCTTTCTTT.

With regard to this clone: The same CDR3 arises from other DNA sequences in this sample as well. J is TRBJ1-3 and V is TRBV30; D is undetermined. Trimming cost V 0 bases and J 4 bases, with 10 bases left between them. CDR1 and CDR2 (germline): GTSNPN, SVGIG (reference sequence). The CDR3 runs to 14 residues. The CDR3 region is CAWSVRGAGNTIYF. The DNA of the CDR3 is TGTGCCTGGAGTGTAAGAGGAGCAGGAAACACCATATATTTT.

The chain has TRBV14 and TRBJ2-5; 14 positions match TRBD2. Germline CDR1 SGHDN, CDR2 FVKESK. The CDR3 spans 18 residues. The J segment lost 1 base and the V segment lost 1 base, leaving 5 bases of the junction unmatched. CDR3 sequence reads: CASSQGRTSGRSQETQYF. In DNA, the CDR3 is TGTGCCAGCAGCCAAGGGAGGACTAGCGGGAGGTCCCAAGAGACCCAGTACTTC.

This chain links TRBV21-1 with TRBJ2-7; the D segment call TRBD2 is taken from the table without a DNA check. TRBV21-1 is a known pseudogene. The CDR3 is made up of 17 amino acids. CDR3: CASSKTPGLARPYEQYF. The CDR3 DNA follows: TGTGCCAGCAGCAAGACACCGGGACTAGCGAGGCCCTACGAGCAGTACTTC.

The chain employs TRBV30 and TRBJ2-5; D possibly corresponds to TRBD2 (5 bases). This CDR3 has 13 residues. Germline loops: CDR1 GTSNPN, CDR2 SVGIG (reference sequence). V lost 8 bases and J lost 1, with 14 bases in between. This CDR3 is CAGSGQSQETQYF. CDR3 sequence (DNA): TGTGCCGGAAGCGGCCAGTCCCAAGAGACCCAGTACTTC.

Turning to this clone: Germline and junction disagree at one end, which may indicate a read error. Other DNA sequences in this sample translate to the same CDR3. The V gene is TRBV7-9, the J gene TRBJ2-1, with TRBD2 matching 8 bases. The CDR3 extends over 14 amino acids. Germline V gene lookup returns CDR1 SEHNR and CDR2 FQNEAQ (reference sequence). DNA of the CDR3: TGTGCCAGCAGCCTAGCGGGCTCCTACAATGAGCAGTTCTTC. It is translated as CASSLAGSYNEQFF.

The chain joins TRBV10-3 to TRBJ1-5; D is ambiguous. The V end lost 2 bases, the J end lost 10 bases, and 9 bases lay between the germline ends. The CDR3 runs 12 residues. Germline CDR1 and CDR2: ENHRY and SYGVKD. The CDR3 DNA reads TGTGCCATCAGTGAGACCGACGGTCCCCAGCATTTT. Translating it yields CAISETDGPQHF.

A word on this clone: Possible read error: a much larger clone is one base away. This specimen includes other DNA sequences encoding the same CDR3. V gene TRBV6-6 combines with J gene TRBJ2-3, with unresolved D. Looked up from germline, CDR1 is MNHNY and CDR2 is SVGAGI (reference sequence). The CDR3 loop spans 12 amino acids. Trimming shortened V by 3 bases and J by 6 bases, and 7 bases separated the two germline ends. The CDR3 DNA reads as TGTGCCAGCAGTTATTCGCGGGATACGCAGTATTTT. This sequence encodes CASSYSRDTQYF.

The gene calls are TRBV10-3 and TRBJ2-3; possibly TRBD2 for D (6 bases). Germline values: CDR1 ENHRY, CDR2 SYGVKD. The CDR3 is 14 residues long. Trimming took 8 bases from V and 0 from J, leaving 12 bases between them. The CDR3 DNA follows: TGTGCCATCCGCCTAGCGCGGAGCACAGATACGCAGTATTTT. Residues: CAIRLARSTDTQYF.

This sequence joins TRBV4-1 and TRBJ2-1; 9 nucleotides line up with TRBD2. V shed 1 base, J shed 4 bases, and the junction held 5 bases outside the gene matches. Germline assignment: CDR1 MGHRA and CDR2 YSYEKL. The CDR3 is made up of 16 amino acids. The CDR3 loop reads CASSQGLAEGYNEQFF. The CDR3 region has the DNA TGCGCCAGCAGCCAAGGACTAGCGGAGGGGTACAATGAGCAGTTCTTC.